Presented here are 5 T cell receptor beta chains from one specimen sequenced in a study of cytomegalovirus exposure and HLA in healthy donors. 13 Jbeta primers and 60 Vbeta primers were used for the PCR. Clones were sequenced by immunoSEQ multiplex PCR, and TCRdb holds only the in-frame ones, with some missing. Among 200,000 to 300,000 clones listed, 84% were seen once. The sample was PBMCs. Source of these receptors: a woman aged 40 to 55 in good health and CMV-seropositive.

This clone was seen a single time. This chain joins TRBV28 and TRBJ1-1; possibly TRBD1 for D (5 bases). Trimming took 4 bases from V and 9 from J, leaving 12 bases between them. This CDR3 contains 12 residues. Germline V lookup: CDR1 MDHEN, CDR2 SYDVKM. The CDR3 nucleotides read TGTGCCAGCAGTTCAGACAGAATTCAAGCTTTCTTT. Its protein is CASSSDRIQAFF.

CDR3 loop: CASSRGPGQPQHF. The CDR3, as DNA: TGTGCCAGCAGCAGGGGTCCCGGGCAGCCCCAGCATTTT. The chain is built from TRBV6-5 and TRBJ1-5, with a weak D call TRBD1 (6 bases). Trimming removed 6 bases at V and 7 bases at J, with 13 bases between. CDR3 length: 13 amino acids. CDR1 is MNHEY, CDR2 SVGAGI, per germline.

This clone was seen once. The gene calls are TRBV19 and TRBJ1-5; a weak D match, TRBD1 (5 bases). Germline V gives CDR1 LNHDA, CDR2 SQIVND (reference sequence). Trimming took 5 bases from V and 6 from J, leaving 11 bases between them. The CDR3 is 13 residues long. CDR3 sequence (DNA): TGTGCCAGTAGTGCGGGGGTAGCTCAGCCCCAGCATTTT. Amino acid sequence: CASSAGVAQPQHF.

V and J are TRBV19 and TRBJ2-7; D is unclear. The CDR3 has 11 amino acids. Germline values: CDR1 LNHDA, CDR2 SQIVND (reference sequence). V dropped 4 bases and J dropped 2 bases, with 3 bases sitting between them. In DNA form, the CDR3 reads TGTGCCAGTAGTAACACCTACGAGCAGTACTTC. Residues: CASSNTYEQYF.

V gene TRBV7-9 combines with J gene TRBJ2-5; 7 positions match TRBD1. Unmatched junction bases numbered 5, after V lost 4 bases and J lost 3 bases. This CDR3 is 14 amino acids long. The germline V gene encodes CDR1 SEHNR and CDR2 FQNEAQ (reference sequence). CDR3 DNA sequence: TGTGCCAGCAGCTCGATTGGACAGGAAGAGACCCAGTACTTC. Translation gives CASSSIGQEETQYF.